This is a list of T cell receptor beta chains from one sample in a study of blood T cell repertoires in COVID-19. The table came from immunoSEQ multiplex PCR; TCRdb's copy has only in-frame clones and leaves some out. The sample comprises around 220,000 clones, about 93% of which are singletons, and approximately 2% rests with the top ten. Sequenced sample: PBMCs or T cells enriched from blood (not recorded which). These receptor sequences come from a woman aged 18-29 years who had recovered from COVID-19. Each CDR3 is given with its conserved first and last residue. Fields, in order: clone size, D gene, J gene, V gene, CDR3 DNA, CDR3 protein. D genes are given only for firm matches. The size field is filled for only some rows; it gives once, few, many or a size class.

clone_size: .
d_call: TRBD1
j_call: TRBJ1-1
v_call: TRBV19
cdr3_nt: TGTGCCAGTAGTCCAATTTACGGACAGGGGAGCACTGAAGCTTTCTTT
cdr3_aa: CASSPIYGQGSTEAFF

clone_size: .
d_call: .
j_call: TRBJ1-1
v_call: TRBV24-1
cdr3_nt: TGTGCCACCAGTGATTCGGGCGGGGGCTTGGGGACTGAAGCTTTCTTT
cdr3_aa: CATSDSGGGLGTEAFF

clone_size: .
d_call: .
j_call: TRBJ2-2
v_call: TRBV4-3
cdr3_nt: TGCGCCAGCAGCCTGAGCGCCGGGGAGCTGTTTTTT
cdr3_aa: CASSLSAGELFF

clone_size: .
d_call: .
j_call: TRBJ1-3
v_call: TRBV5-6
cdr3_nt: TGTGCCAGCAGCTTGTTGGGACAAACATCGAACACCATATATTTT
cdr3_aa: CASSLLGQTSNTIYF

clone_size: .
d_call: TRBD1
j_call: TRBJ1-1
v_call: TRBV6-5
cdr3_nt: TGTGCCAGCAGTTCCCGGAAACAGGGGCTTAACACTGAAGCTTTCTTT
cdr3_aa: CASSSRKQGLNTEAFF

clone_size: .
d_call: .
j_call: TRBJ2-3
v_call: TRBV2
cdr3_nt: TGTGCCAGCTCGGCAGGGCCGAGCACAGATACGCAGTATTTT
cdr3_aa: CASSAGPSTDTQYF

clone_size: few
d_call: TRBD2
j_call: TRBJ2-2
v_call: TRBV5-8
cdr3_nt: TGTGCCAGCAGCTGGGGACTAGCGGGAGCCGGGGAGCTGTTTTTT
cdr3_aa: CASSWGLAGAGELFF

clone_size: .
d_call: .
j_call: TRBJ2-7
v_call: TRBV24-1
cdr3_nt: TGTGCCACCAGTGATACAAACAGGGACGAGCAGTACTTC
cdr3_aa: CATSDTNRDEQYF

clone_size: .
d_call: TRBD1
j_call: TRBJ1-1
v_call: TRBV5-1
cdr3_nt: TGCGCCAGCAGCTCTACAGGGGCGAACACTGAAGCTTTCTTT
cdr3_aa: CASSSTGANTEAFF

clone_size: .
d_call: TRBD1
j_call: TRBJ1-2
v_call: TRBV29-1
cdr3_nt: TGCAGCGTTGGTATACAGGGGAGCTATGGCTACACCTTC
cdr3_aa: CSVGIQGSYGYTF

clone_size: .
d_call: .
j_call: TRBJ2-2
v_call: TRBV5-6
cdr3_nt: TGTGCCAGCAGCTCTGTCCGTGAGCTGTCCGGGGAGCTGTTTTTT
cdr3_aa: CASSSVRELSGELFF

clone_size: .
d_call: TRBD1
j_call: TRBJ1-6
v_call: TRBV5-1
cdr3_nt: TGCGCCAGCAGCGTAACCGGGACAGATTATAATTCACCCCTCCACTTT
cdr3_aa: CASSVTGTDYNSPLHF

clone_size: .
d_call: TRBD1
j_call: TRBJ1-1
v_call: TRBV2
cdr3_nt: TGTGCCACCACGACAGGGGGCGCAAGGGGCACTGAAGCTTTCTTT
cdr3_aa: CATTTGGARGTEAFF

clone_size: .
d_call: .
j_call: TRBJ1-3
v_call: TRBV10-3
cdr3_nt: TGTGCCATCAGTGCGAGCAGGGGCTCTGGAAACACCATATATTTT
cdr3_aa: CAISASRGSGNTIYF

clone_size: .
d_call: TRBD1
j_call: TRBJ2-2
v_call: TRBV7-2
cdr3_nt: TGTGCCAGCAGCAAGGGGGACAGAGGCACCGGGGAGCTGTTTTTT
cdr3_aa: CASSKGDRGTGELFF

clone_size: once
d_call: .
j_call: TRBJ1-2
v_call: TRBV11-2
cdr3_nt: TGTGCCAGCAGCTTAGATTACGGGGGATCGGATGGCTACACCTTC
cdr3_aa: CASSLDYGGSDGYTF

clone_size: .
d_call: TRBD2
j_call: TRBJ2-3
v_call: TRBV11-3
cdr3_nt: TGTGCCAGCAGCCTCGGACTAGCAGATACGCAGTATTTT
cdr3_aa: CASSLGLADTQYF

clone_size: few
d_call: TRBD1
j_call: TRBJ1-4
v_call: TRBV7-9
cdr3_nt: TGTGCCAGCATCAAATGGACAGGCCGATCAACTAATGAAAAACTGTTTTTT
cdr3_aa: CASIKWTGRSTNEKLFF

clone_size: .
d_call: TRBD2
j_call: TRBJ2-1
v_call: TRBV7-3
cdr3_nt: TGTGCCAGCAGCTTAACGGGACTAGCGGTTCCACCCTACAATGAGCAGTTCTTC
cdr3_aa: CASSLTGLAVPPYNEQFF

clone_size: .
d_call: .
j_call: TRBJ1-1
v_call: TRBV9
cdr3_nt: TGTGCCAGCAGCCCGTGGGGAGGGGACACTGAAGCTTTCTTT
cdr3_aa: CASSPWGGDTEAFF

clone_size: few
d_call: TRBD2
j_call: TRBJ2-2
v_call: TRBV4-3
cdr3_nt: TGCGCCAGCAGCCAAGTAGCGGGGGGCTTCACCGGGGAGCTGTTTTTT
cdr3_aa: CASSQVAGGFTGELFF

clone_size: .
d_call: .
j_call: TRBJ1-5
v_call: TRBV6-5
cdr3_nt: TGTGCCAGCACAGACCAGGCAGGGGGCAATCAGCCCCAGCATTTT
cdr3_aa: CASTDQAGGNQPQHF

clone_size: .
d_call: .
j_call: TRBJ2-1
v_call: TRBV4-3
cdr3_nt: TGCGCCAGCAGCCAAGATCGGAGGGATGAGCAGTTCTTC
cdr3_aa: CASSQDRRDEQFF

clone_size: .
d_call: TRBD2
j_call: TRBJ2-2
v_call: TRBV27
cdr3_nt: TGTGCCAGCAAGGTAGCGGGAGAGTTTTACACCGGGGAGCTGTTTTTT
cdr3_aa: CASKVAGEFYTGELFF

clone_size: .
d_call: .
j_call: TRBJ2-3
v_call: TRBV11-3
cdr3_nt: TGTGCCAGCAGCTTCGTTGCGGGGTCCCGAGATACGCAGTATTTT
cdr3_aa: CASSFVAGSRDTQYF

clone_size: .
d_call: .
j_call: TRBJ2-3
v_call: TRBV2
cdr3_nt: TGTGCCAGCAAAATTTCAGGACTCACAGATACGCAGTATTTT
cdr3_aa: CASKISGLTDTQYF

clone_size: .
d_call: .
j_call: TRBJ2-7
v_call: TRBV5-4
cdr3_nt: TGTGCCAGCAGTATTCAGAACTACGAGCAGTACTTC
cdr3_aa: CASSIQNYEQYF

clone_size: .
d_call: TRBD1
j_call: TRBJ1-1
v_call: TRBV28
cdr3_nt: TGTGCCAGCAGTTTCACGGACAGGGGAAACACTGAAGCTTTCTTT
cdr3_aa: CASSFTDRGNTEAFF

clone_size: .
d_call: TRBD1
j_call: TRBJ1-1
v_call: TRBV6-1
cdr3_nt: TGTGCCAGCAGTGAAGCTGGACAGGGGGGCACTGAAGCTTTCTTT
cdr3_aa: CASSEAGQGGTEAFF

clone_size: .
d_call: .
j_call: TRBJ1-1
v_call: TRBV27
cdr3_nt: TGTGCCAGCAGTGCCACAGGGAATGAAAACACTGAAGCTTTCTTT
cdr3_aa: CASSATGNENTEAFF

clone_size: .
d_call: .
j_call: TRBJ2-1
v_call: TRBV2
cdr3_nt: TGTGCCAGCACCTCCCAGCGAACCGACAATGAGCAGTTCTTC
cdr3_aa: CASTSQRTDNEQFF

clone_size: once
d_call: .
j_call: TRBJ1-1
v_call: TRBV28
cdr3_nt: TGTGCCAGCAGTTTAGGAGGAAACACTGAAGCTTTCTTT
cdr3_aa: CASSLGGNTEAFF

clone_size: once
d_call: .
j_call: TRBJ1-1
v_call: TRBV5-1
cdr3_nt: TGCGCCAGCAGCGTCGACAGGGAAGCTTTCTTT
cdr3_aa: CASSVDREAFF

clone_size: .
d_call: TRBD1
j_call: TRBJ2-7
v_call: TRBV24-1
cdr3_nt: TGTGCCACCAGTGACTGGGACAGGGGCGAGCAGTACTTC
cdr3_aa: CATSDWDRGEQYF